These T cell receptor beta chains were read from a single sample in a study of control samples from healthy donors and cancer patients. TCRdb's copy holds only in-frame clones and misses some; the assay was immunoSEQ multiplex PCR. Of 100,000 or so clones in the sample, around 89% were seen once. Material: blood. Receptors originate from a young man in good health. The CDR3 runs from the conserved cysteine through the conserved F or W. Each record gives: CDR3 protein, CDR3 DNA, J gene, clone size, D gene, V gene. A D gene is named only where the DNA matches it firmly. A row's size may be missing; if present it is once, few, many or a size class.

CASSPNPTSGETQYF	TGCGCCAGCAGCCCTAACCCTACTAGTGGAGAGACCCAGTACTTC	TRBJ2-5	once	-	TRBV5-1
CASSSERGAGYTF	TGTGCCAGCAGTTCCGAACGGGGCGCTGGCTACACCTTC	TRBJ1-2	-	-	TRBV27
CSASKTGAFWGNQPQHF	TGCAGTGCTAGTAAGACAGGGGCGTTTTGGGGCAATCAGCCCCAGCATTTT	TRBJ1-5	-	TRBD1	TRBV20-1
CASRATGGTLFF	TGTGCCAGCAGGGCGACAGGGGGAACTCTGTTTTTT	TRBJ1-4	-	TRBD1	TRBV6-4
CASSHGASNTGELFF	TGCGCCAGCAGCCATGGGGCCTCGAACACCGGGGAGCTGTTTTTT	TRBJ2-2	once	-	TRBV4-3
CASSLSGGNSPLHF	TGTGCCAGCAGCTTATCGGGGGGGAATTCACCCCTCCACTTT	TRBJ1-6	-	-	TRBV7-3
CASSEALRQPQHF	TGTGCCAGCAGTGAAGCGCTTCGGCAGCCCCAGCATTTT	TRBJ1-5	-	-	TRBV2
CASTIVGVGSPLHF	TGTGCCAGCACCATAGTTGGAGTCGGATCACCCCTCCACTTT	TRBJ1-6	-	-	TRBV6-5
CASSPGQYWETQYF	TGTGCCAGCAGCCCTGGACAGTACTGGGAGACCCAGTACTTC	TRBJ2-5	once	-	TRBV7-2
CASSLRLHGGETQYF	TGTGCCAGCAGCTTAAGACTGCACGGAGGGGAGACCCAGTACTTC	TRBJ2-5	-	-	TRBV7-7
CSARDGQQQYF	TGCAGTGCTAGAGATGGTCAGCAGCAGTACTTC	TRBJ2-7	-	-	TRBV20-1
CASRDTGGGAYGYTF	TGTGCCAGCAGAGATACAGGAGGGGGGGCCTATGGCTACACCTTC	TRBJ1-2	-	-	TRBV2
CASSQTKTNYNEQFF	TGCGCCAGCAGCCAAACCAAAACAAATTACAATGAGCAGTTCTTC	TRBJ2-1	once	-	TRBV4-3
CASSQTGSGLSTDTQYF	TGTGCCAGCAGTCAAACAGGTAGCGGACTGAGCACAGATACGCAGTATTTT	TRBJ2-3	-	-	TRBV28
CASSLVAGDTGELFF	TGCGCCAGCAGCTTGGTAGCGGGAGACACCGGGGAGCTGTTTTTT	TRBJ2-2	-	TRBD2	TRBV5-1
CASSIRTGFSDTQYF	TGTGCCAGTAGTATCAGGACAGGATTCTCAGATACGCAGTATTTT	TRBJ2-3	few	TRBD1	TRBV19
CASSPGQGGEKLFF	TGTGCCAGCTCACCAGGACAGGGAGGTGAAAAACTGTTTTTT	TRBJ1-4	-	TRBD1	TRBV18
CSGATRDSQHYGYTF	TGCAGCGGAGCAACCAGGGACAGCCAACACTATGGCTACACCTTC	TRBJ1-2	-	TRBD1	TRBV29-1
CASSLGRTNSPLHF	TGTGCCAGCAGCCTTGGGAGAACCAATTCACCCCTCCACTTT	TRBJ1-6	-	-	TRBV3-1/TRBV3-2
CATSTGSYEQYF	TGTGCCACCTCGACAGGGAGCTACGAGCAGTACTTC	TRBJ2-7	-	TRBD1	TRBV28
CASSESWLAAGMNTEAFF	TGCGCCAGCAGTGAGTCTTGGCTGGCGGCAGGAATGAACACTGAAGCTTTCTTT	TRBJ1-1	once	-	TRBV10-2
CATSRDAGGLFGELFF	TGTGCCACCAGCAGAGATGCGGGGGGGCTCTTCGGGGAGCTGTTTTTT	TRBJ2-2	once	TRBD2	TRBV15
CASSPTVGEGSANTGELFF	TGTGCCAGCAGTCCCACGGTTGGGGAGGGATCCGCGAACACCGGGGAGCTGTTTTTT	TRBJ2-2	-	TRBD2	TRBV28
CASSSDMNTEAFF	TGTGCCAGCTCTTCAGACATGAACACTGAAGCTTTCTTT	TRBJ1-1	-	-	TRBV7-3
CASSQAWAGSYEQYF	TGTGCCAGCAGCCAAGCTTGGGCCGGGTCCTACGAGCAGTACTTC	TRBJ2-7	-	-	TRBV3-1/TRBV3-2
CASSLGAGGSTDTQYF	TGCGCCAGCAGCTTGGGAGCCGGGGGTAGCACAGATACGCAGTATTTT	TRBJ2-3	-	-	TRBV5-1
CASSQNRGETQYF	TGTGCCAGCAGCCAAAACAGGGGTGAGACCCAGTACTTC	TRBJ2-5	once	TRBD1	TRBV7-9
CASLSVRNEQFF	TGTGCCAGCTTATCGGTTCGCAATGAGCAGTTCTTC	TRBJ2-1	-	-	TRBV6-5
CASSIRQAVNTEAFF	TGTGCCAGTAGTATACGGCAGGCAGTGAACACTGAAGCTTTCTTT	TRBJ1-1	-	-	TRBV19
CASSPRTSGGTGTDTQYF	TGCGCCAGCAGTCCCCGGACTAGCGGGGGCACAGGCACAGATACGCAGTATTTT	TRBJ2-3	-	TRBD2	TRBV5-1
CATGKLGQGDNEQFF	TGTGCCACCGGCAAGCTGGGACAGGGGGACAATGAGCAGTTCTTC	TRBJ2-1	-	TRBD1	TRBV24-1
CASSEAGAMNTGELFF	TGTGCCAGCAGTGAAGCGGGGGCAATGAACACCGGGGAGCTGTTTTTT	TRBJ2-2	-	-	TRBV25-1
CASSLALGTTEAFF	TGTGCCAGCAGCTTGGCTTTAGGGACCACTGAAGCTTTCTTT	TRBJ1-1	once	-	TRBV5-5
CASSPPPWVHGTEAFF	TGTGCCAGCAGCCCCCCGCCCTGGGTGCATGGCACTGAAGCTTTCTTT	TRBJ1-1	-	-	TRBV7-8
CASRPLRGAGDEQFF	TGCGCCAGCAGACCACTCCGGGGGGCCGGGGATGAGCAGTTCTTC	TRBJ2-1	once	-	TRBV5-1